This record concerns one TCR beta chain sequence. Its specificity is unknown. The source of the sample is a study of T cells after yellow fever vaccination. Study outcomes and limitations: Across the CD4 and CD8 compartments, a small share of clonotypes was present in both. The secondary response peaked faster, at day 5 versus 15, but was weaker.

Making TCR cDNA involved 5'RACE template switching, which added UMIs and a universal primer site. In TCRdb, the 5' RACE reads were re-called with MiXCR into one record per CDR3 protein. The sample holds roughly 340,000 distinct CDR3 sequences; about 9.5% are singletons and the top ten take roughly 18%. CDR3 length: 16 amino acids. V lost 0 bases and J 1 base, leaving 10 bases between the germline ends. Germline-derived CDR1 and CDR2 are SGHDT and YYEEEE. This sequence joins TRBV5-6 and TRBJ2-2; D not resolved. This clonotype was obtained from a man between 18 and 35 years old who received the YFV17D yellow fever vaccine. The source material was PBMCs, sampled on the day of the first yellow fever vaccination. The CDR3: CASSLASQGNTGELFF. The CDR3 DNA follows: TGTGCCAGCAGCTTGGCGTCACAAGGGAACACCGGGGAGCTGTTTTTT.